This T cell receptor (beta chain) was captured in a study of blood T cells in healthy people across ages. With a J-beta primer mix and a sample-barcoded 5' primer, a second PCR ran 7 to 11 cycles. Every molecule of cDNA carried a tag from a template-switch adaptor with 12 random nucleotides. TCRdb redid the calling of the 5' RACE reads with MiXCR, one entry per CDR3 protein. Of under 2,000,000 distinct CDR3 sequences detected, 49% appear once; the ten largest clones hold about 2.1%. This CDR3 is built from 12 residues. Germline V gene data show CDR1 as MNHNY and CDR2 as SVGAGI (reference sequence). Per sample, a minimum of 7 million PBMCs were isolated. This clonotype was seen a single time. The germline gene is not matched at one end of the junction; a read error may be the cause.

The V and J genes are TRBV6-6 and TRBJ2-7; D unclear. This sequence originates from a woman aged 40 to 55 in good health. The sequencing input was blood. CDR3 in DNA: TGTGCCGGCAGACCTTTTTCCTACGAGCAGTACTTC. This gives the protein CAGRPFSYEQYF.